This TCR beta chain was observed in a study of metastatic and nonmetastatic thyroid tumors. Looking at the study overall: Comparison of repertoires was carried out across blood and tumor or nodule tissue from malignant and benign thyroid patients.

Methods used by the authors: Across clinicopathological groups, CDR3 differences served as the basis for building a distant-metastasis classifier for papillary thyroid cancer. TCRdb reprocessed the PCR reads using MiXCR. TCRdb's processing, not the authors' own work, is the source of the V and J calls. The data contain approximately 40,000 clones, roughly 45% of them singletons. The germline V and J ends were trimmed by 2 bases and 6 bases, with 7 bases remaining between them. This CDR3 has 12 amino acids. Germline-derived CDR1 and CDR2 are SGHVS and FQNEAQ. Each patient went into thyroid surgery without having received any treatment. General study findings and limits: Malignant thyroid tumors reportedly had TCR beta diversity that was significantly higher than in benign nodules, in blood and tumor.

In regard to this clone: Its antigen is not known.

The V gene is TRBV7-8, the J gene TRBJ1-1; D uncertain. The specimen was tumor tissue. The source of this sequence is a male donor with papillary thyroid cancer or a benign thyroid nodule (not recorded which). Some clones in this sample may be carry-over from other donors' samples. CDR3 residues: CASSLRGSEAFF. The CDR3 DNA is TGTGCCAGCAGCTTACGTGGTTCTGAAGCTTTCTTT.